This T cell receptor beta chain was sequenced during a study of cytomegalovirus exposure and HLA in healthy donors (TCRdb year 2017). Background on the whole study: According to a later analysis, the 120 or so validation repertoires were produced on the same platform as the 666 repertoires of the first cohort. The aim of the study was to test whether cataloging public T cell receptors could identify signatures of past pathogen exposure. In addition to the first cohort of approximately 670 subjects, a separate validation cohort of under 150 different subjects was used. The study combined high-throughput TCR immunosequencing, statistical association of individual TCRs with disease status, and machine learning to predict cytomegalovirus infection status. The study at large found these results: In both the original and validation cohorts, the classifier was reported to diagnose cytomegalovirus status with high specificity and sensitivity. In the study, 150 to 200 TCR beta chains were listed as associated with cytomegalovirus. A later analysis had no HLA typing for the validation cohort, so co-occurrence there was scored across all 120 repertoires. In a later analysis, TCRs clustered in the first cohort were found to also tend to co-occur in the roughly 110 validation repertoires, with over 90% of cluster scores above 0. Most TCR sequences were observed very rarely across donors, whereas some public TCRs were present in many individuals. In vitro tests confirmed that a few of the cytomegalovirus-associated TCR beta chains recognize cytomegalovirus antigens. The authors suggested that the approach could potentially be generalized to other disease states and immunological phenotypes.

The donors belonged to the validation cohort of over a hundred subjects, which was separate from the 666-subject first cohort. Comment on this clone: Its recognized antigen is unknown. Within one base of it there is no much larger clone, and no base qualities were kept.

V ends up 1 base short and J 5 bases short, with an unmatched junction base count of 11. According to the germline V gene (reference sequence), CDR1 reads LNHDA and CDR2 reads SQIVND. The CDR3 covers 17 residues, taking in both the cysteine and the phenylalanine. The retained sequence is limited to the CDR3, 51 bases, with the frame set at the first base. Library preparation used the immunoSEQ multiplex PCR assay. The published analysis was carried out like this. A statistical classification framework was built for diagnosing cytomegalovirus status from the catalog of TCR beta chain sequences. TCRdb obtained this table from immuneACCESS and retained in-frame rearrangements with V and J assigned. These tables miss some clones; where compared with another copy, unresolved V genes account for less than half of the shortfall, and the remainder is unexplained. V and J calls and clone size are copied from that table; D and trimming were computed from the DNA. This sample has about 130,000 clones in its table, and 80% to 90% of those were observed once. Approximately 1.1% of the sample comes from the top ten.

This TCR was recovered from a woman under 30 in good health and CMV-seronegative. The chain employs TRBV19 and TRBJ2-3, with 8 central nucleotides matching TRBD2. The sample was PBMCs. The base sequence is TGTGCCAGTAGTATAGTATCTGGTCGGCGGGAGGTAGATACGCAGTATTTT. This gives the protein CASSIVSGRREVDTQYF.